The clone carrying this T cell receptor beta chain showed up just a few times. What it binds is unknown. TCRdb re-called the reads with MiXCR, one entry per CDR3 protein. The table includes roughly 500,000 distinct CDR3 sequences, 33% detected once. Germline V gene lookup returns CDR1 SGHDN and CDR2 FVKESK. V shed 5 bases, J shed 3 bases, and the junction held 11 bases outside the gene matches. This CDR3 is built from 17 residues. This entry is derived from a study of T cell repertoires in cytomegalovirus infection. Study-wide results and limits: Of the TCR beta families, the public ones yielded a cumulative frequency that identified carriers of CMV plus the relevant HLA.

The chain combines TRBV14 with TRBJ2-3; TRBD2 aligns across 10 bases. Material: cultured PBMCs, obtained from culture after CMV antigen stimulation. The source of this sequence is a human donor in good health (CMV status not recorded). Some clones in this sample may be carry-over from other donors' samples. CDR3 coding DNA: TGTGCCAGCAGCTCTGGACTAGCGGACAAGGGGACAGATACGCAGTATTTT. This translates into CASSSGLADKGTDTQYF. The entire variable domain, with the rest obtained from reference TRBV14 and TRBJ2-3, is as follows: EAGVTQFPSHSVIEKGQTVTLRCDPISGHDNLYWYRRVMGKEIKFLLHFVKESKQDESGMPNNRFLAERTGGTYSTLKVQPAELEDSGVYFCASSSGLADKGTDTQYFGPGTRLTVL.